This is a list of T cell receptor beta chains from one sample in a study of cytotoxic CD8 clonotypes in ibrutinib-treated CLL. Assay: immunoSEQ multiplex PCR; the TCRdb copy retains only in-frame clones and omits some. The sample shows 120,000 to 150,000 clones, roughly 90% of them seen only once. This sample comprised PBMCs, obtained after 12 months of ibrutinib treatment. Receptors originate from a human donor with chronic lymphocytic leukemia. Each CDR3 is given with its conserved first and last residue. D genes are given only for firm matches. Clone size is given for some rows only: seen once, a few or many times, or a class if the clone is expanded.

>NA|TRBV28|once|TRBJ1-2
CASIQWDPTALGYGYTF
TGTGCCAGCATCCAGTGGGACCCAACAGCGCTAGGCTATGGCTACACCTTC
>NA|TRBV6-5|few|TRBJ1-2
CASSKSRTARSAYTF
TGTGCCAGCAGCAAATCCCGGACAGCTAGATCAGCCTACACCTTC
>TRBD2|TRBV27|NA|TRBJ2-1
CASSLSLAGLREQFF
TGTGCCAGCAGTTTATCGCTAGCGGGGTTACGGGAGCAGTTCTTC
>TRBD1|TRBV28|NA|TRBJ2-5
CASSLGLTGGETQYF
TGTGCCAGCAGTTTAGGACTGACAGGGGGGGAGACCCAGTACTTC
>TRBD2|TRBV4-3|NA|TRBJ2-1
CASSQDQSTSGNYNEQFF
TGCGCCAGCAGCCAAGATCAAAGCACTAGCGGGAACTACAATGAGCAGTTCTTC
>NA|TRBV2|NA|TRBJ2-2
CASSETRGTGELFF
TGTGCCAGCAGTGAAACCCGGGGCACCGGGGAGCTGTTTTTT
>NA|TRBV7-8|NA|TRBJ1-5
CASSFLQGSNQPQHF
TGTGCCAGCAGCTTTCTACAGGGCAGCAATCAGCCCCAGCATTTT
>NA|TRBV2|NA|TRBJ2-7
CASSYGTYSYEQYF
TGTGCCAGCAGCTACGGGACGTACTCCTACGAGCAGTACTTC
>NA|TRBV9|NA|TRBJ2-6
CASSGWEAGARKANVLTF
TGTGCCAGCAGCGGATGGGAGGCGGGGGCGCGTAAGGCCAACGTCCTGACTTTC
>NA|TRBV19|once|TRBJ2-3
CASSRRYGDTQYF
TGTGCCAGTAGCAGGAGGTACGGAGATACGCAGTATTTT
>TRBD1|TRBV25-1|NA|TRBJ2-2
CASGGQSTGELFF
TGTGCCAGTGGGGGACAGAGCACCGGGGAGCTGTTTTTT
>NA|TRBV28|NA|TRBJ1-5
CASGRGQSNQPQHF
TGTGCCAGCGGGCGCGGACAGAGCAATCAGCCCCAGCATTTT
>TRBD1|TRBV4-3|NA|TRBJ2-2
CASSQDPGDRDITGELFF
TGCGCCAGCAGCCAAGATCCGGGGGACAGGGACATCACCGGGGAGCTGTTTTTT
>NA|TRBV9|NA|TRBJ1-2
CASSVAVSRYPYGYTF
TGTGCCAGCAGCGTAGCGGTTTCAAGGTACCCCTATGGCTACACCTTC
>TRBD1|TRBV7-2|NA|TRBJ1-2
CASSSPGTGGVYGYTF
TGTGCCAGCAGCTCCCCGGGGACAGGGGGCGTCTATGGCTACACCTTC
>NA|TRBV7-6|few|TRBJ2-3
CASSSGEYTQYF
TGTGCCAGCAGCTCCGGAGAGTATACGCAGTATTTT
>NA|TRBV2|NA|TRBJ2-3
CATDTTAGVSTDTQYF
TGTGCCACCGACACCACCGCTGGGGTTTCGACGGATACGCAGTATTTT
>TRBD1|TRBV7-9|NA|TRBJ1-1
CASSLETGGVNTEAFF
TGTGCCAGCAGCTTAGAGACAGGGGGTGTGAACACTGAAGCTTTCTTT
>NA|TRBV18|NA|TRBJ2-5
CASAPVGETQYF
TGTGCCAGCGCACCAGTGGGGGAGACCCAGTACTTC
>NA|TRBV11-1|NA|TRBJ2-7
CASSSGPSGEQYF
TGTGCCAGCAGCTCAGGGCCCTCCGGCGAGCAGTACTTC
>NA|TRBV25-1|NA|TRBJ2-2
CASSELTGMGPNTGELFF
TGTGCCAGCAGTGAATTGACGGGGATGGGACCGAACACCGGGGAGCTGTTTTTT
>NA|TRBV28|NA|TRBJ1-1
CASSLIGNTEAFF
TGTGCCAGCAGTTTAATTGGAAACACTGAAGCTTTCTTT
>TRBD2|TRBV7-9|NA|TRBJ2-1
CASSRLAGVYNEQFF
TGTGCCAGCAGCCGACTAGCGGGCGTCTACAATGAGCAGTTCTTC
>TRBD1|TRBV10-3|NA|TRBJ2-3
CAINRQGQTDTQYF
TGTGCCATCAACAGACAGGGGCAAACAGATACGCAGTATTTT
>NA|TRBV18|once|TRBJ1-1
CASSAKTNTEAFF
TGTGCCAGCTCCGCCAAGACGAACACTGAAGCTTTCTTT
>NA|TRBV13|NA|TRBJ2-1
CASSLGRRERNEQFF
TGTGCCAGCAGTCTCGGGCGTCGGGAGAGGAATGAGCAGTTCTTC
>NA|TRBV7-9|NA|TRBJ2-7
CASSPQFYEQYF
TGTGCCAGCAGCCCTCAGTTCTACGAGCAGTACTTC
>NA|TRBV27|NA|TRBJ1-5
CASSGSVSNQPQHF
TGTGCCAGCAGTGGTTCAGTTAGCAATCAGCCCCAGCATTTT
>NA|TRBV27|once|TRBJ1-1
CASSLFSVGPNTEAFF
TGTGCCAGCAGTTTATTTAGCGTGGGGCCTAACACTGAAGCTTTCTTT
>NA|TRBV18|few|TRBJ2-7
CASSPPLTNYEQYF
TGTGCCAGCTCACCACCCCTGACAAACTACGAGCAGTACTTC
>NA|TRBV29-1|NA|TRBJ2-5
CSVIEGQETQYF
TGCAGCGTCATCGAGGGTCAAGAGACCCAGTACTTC
>TRBD2|TRBV11-2|NA|TRBJ2-7
CASSLLRTSHYEQYF
TGTGCCAGCAGCTTGCTTCGGACTAGCCACTACGAGCAGTACTTC
>NA|TRBV6-1|NA|TRBJ2-2
CASSEEVRGLFF
TGTGCCAGCAGTGAAGAAGTGAGGGGGCTGTTTTTT
>NA|TRBV27|once|TRBJ2-3
CATRRSSSTDTQYF
TGTGCCACCAGGAGGAGTTCTAGCACAGATACGCAGTATTTT
>NA|TRBV7-9|NA|TRBJ1-4
CASSFRDAAGEKLFF
TGTGCCAGCAGCTTCCGGGACGCCGCTGGTGAAAAACTGTTTTTT
>TRBD1|TRBV6-5|NA|TRBJ2-7
CASGGQGGFYEQYF
TGTGCCAGCGGAGGACAGGGGGGATTTTACGAGCAGTACTTC
>NA|TRBV27|NA|TRBJ2-7
CASSQPSAGGLYEQYF
TGTGCCAGCAGCCAGCCCTCCGCAGGCGGATTGTACGAGCAGTACTTC
>NA|TRBV27|NA|TRBJ2-7
CASSLSGSLYEQYF
TGTGCCAGCAGTTTGTCGGGCAGTCTTTACGAGCAGTACTTC
>NA|TRBV18|NA|TRBJ1-1
CASSPPTGNTEAFF
TGTGCCAGCTCACCACCGACAGGGAACACTGAAGCTTTCTTT
>NA|TRBV19|NA|TRBJ2-7
CASSIRQGGAYEQYF
TGTGCCAGTAGTATACGCCAGGGGGGGGCCTACGAGCAGTACTTC
>NA|TRBV28|NA|TRBJ1-2
CASSSPGTVLYGYTF
TGTGCCAGCAGTTCACCCGGGACGGTGTTGTATGGCTACACCTTC
>TRBD2|TRBV19|NA|TRBJ2-1
CASSMGGGAYNEQFF
TGTGCCAGTAGCATGGGCGGGGGAGCCTACAATGAGCAGTTCTTC
>TRBD1|TRBV2|NA|TRBJ2-7
CASREDRVGYEQYF
TGTGCCAGCAGGGAAGACAGGGTGGGTTACGAGCAGTACTTC
>TRBD1|TRBV9|NA|TRBJ1-2
CASSVEGTGGYGYTF
TGTGCCAGCAGCGTAGAGGGGACAGGGGGCTATGGCTACACCTTC
>NA|TRBV6-5|NA|TRBJ2-2
CASIGTANTGELFF
TGTGCCAGCATCGGGACTGCGAACACCGGGGAGCTGTTTTTT
>NA|TRBV7-3|NA|TRBJ2-7
CASSLGGGPTYEQYF
TGTGCCAGCAGCTTAGGGGGAGGCCCTACCTACGAGCAGTACTTC
>NA|TRBV11-2|NA|TRBJ2-7
CASRGPLRESYEQYF
TGTGCCAGCAGAGGACCATTGAGGGAGTCCTACGAGCAGTACTTC
>TRBD2|TRBV5-4|NA|TRBJ2-2
CASSLSGRLPGELFF
TGTGCCAGCAGCCTTAGCGGGAGGCTTCCCGGGGAGCTGTTTTTT
>NA|TRBV6-7|once|TRBJ2-1
CASSYSIAPGDEQFF
TGTGCCAGCAGTTACTCGATAGCGCCGGGCGATGAGCAGTTCTTC
>NA|TRBV28|NA|TRBJ1-5
CASIPLSPRRNQPQHF
TGTGCCAGCATCCCCCTTAGCCCGAGACGGAATCAGCCCCAGCATTTT
>TRBD1|TRBV6-1|NA|TRBJ2-2
CASSELGQGARELFF
TGTGCCAGCAGTGAACTGGGACAGGGGGCCAGGGAGCTGTTTTTT